This entry lists 7 T cell receptor beta chains sequenced from one sample in a study of beta chain features in type 1 diabetes. Every bit of the isolated RNA underwent reverse transcription, so sequencing read expressed TCRB transcripts. TCRdb's table, derived via immunoSEQ multiplex PCR, lists solely in-frame clones and lacks some. The repertoire has about 450,000 clones, over 10% of them found once; the top ten carry roughly 0.046%. Sequencing input: naive CD4+ T cells from blood. These receptors came from a woman aged 18-29 years in good health.

There are a few counts of this clone. The rearrangement uses TRBV14 and TRBJ2-3, with a tentative D call TRBD2 (6 bases). Deletions cut 3 bases from V and 0 bases from J, with 10 bases between. Germline CDR1 reads SGHDN; CDR2 reads FVKESK. The CDR3 runs 15 residues. CDR3 region: CASSHRDFSTDTQYF. The CDR3 region has the DNA TGTGCCAGCAGCCATAGGGACTTCAGCACAGATACGCAGTATTTT.

This clone was recorded a few times. This chain joins TRBV10-1 and TRBJ2-1; 11 bases are a match to TRBD2. The germline gives CDR1 WNHNN, CDR2 SYGVQD (reference sequence). Trimming removed 7 bases from V and 0 bases from J; junction bases left unmatched: 5. The length of the CDR3 is 16 residues. The CDR3 is CASTTSGSFSYNEQFF. In DNA, the CDR3 is TGCGCCAGCACCACTAGCGGGAGCTTCTCCTACAATGAGCAGTTCTTC.

This clone turned up a few times. The chain has TRBV6-1 and TRBJ2-1; D ambiguous. In germline, CDR1 is MNHNS, CDR2 SASEGT. This CDR3 contains 15 residues. V gave up 5 bases and J gave up 0 bases, with 11 bases separating them. For the CDR3, the DNA is TGTGCCAGCAGTTGGACCGATAGCTCCTACAATGAGCAGTTCTTC. Its protein is CASSWTDSSYNEQFF.

This clone occurred a few times. The chain has TRBV5-4 and TRBJ2-3, with D possibly being TRBD1 (5 bases). The V end was cut by 2 bases, the J end by 2 bases, with 9 bases between. CDR1 is SGHNT and CDR2 is YYREEE in the germline V gene (reference sequence). The CDR3 covers 14 residues. Here the CDR3 reads CASSLGQTTDTQYF. CDR3 bases: TGTGCCAGCAGCTTAGGACAAACCACAGATACGCAGTATTTT.

Details on this clone: The DNA is omitted, as the CDR3 cannot be located on it reliably, and the CDR3 follows TCRdb's listing. The chain joins TRBV7-2 to TRBJ2-3; no check of the table's D call, TRBD2, against the DNA was made. From its first to its last residue, the CDR3 has 14 amino acids. Germline CDR1 is SGHTA and CDR2 is FQGNSA. The CDR3 region is CASSFGPGTDTQYF.

This rearrangement joins TRBV7-2 to TRBJ1-2; the D gene is possibly TRBD1 (5 bases). This CDR3 contains 16 residues. CDR1 and CDR2 (germline): SGHTA, FQGNSA. Deletions cut 2 bases from V and 3 bases from J, with 16 bases between. CDR3 residues: CASSLLLAGIHYGYTF. CDR3 DNA: TGTGCCAGCAGCTTACTATTAGCAGGGATTCACTATGGCTACACCTTC.

This clone was observed a handful of times. The rearrangement links TRBV2 to TRBJ1-6, with 7 positions matching TRBD1. Losses at the gene ends were 6 bases for V and 7 bases for J; bases not matched to a gene: 6. CDR3 length equals 14 residues. CDR1 SNHLY and CDR2 FYNNEI come from the germline V gene. The CDR3 spells CASSMTGINSPLHF. Here the CDR3 DNA reads TGTGCCAGCAGCATGACAGGGATCAATTCACCCCTCCACTTT.